This T cell receptor (beta chain) was sequenced for a study of PD-L1 blockade in urothelial cancer. About the research overall: Patients commenced intravenous atezolizumab, 1,200 mg every 3 weeks, around 2014. Blood drawn 3 weeks (second dose) and 6 weeks after treatment start was analyzed.

The study's findings and limits: In blood at 3 weeks, tumor-associated clones expanded more among patients with durable benefit.

Sequencing used immunoSEQ multiplex PCR; TCRdb keeps in-frame clones, though not all of them. The table shows approximately 47,000 clones, with approximately 78% occurring only once. The CDR3 loop spans 14 amino acids. Germline loops: CDR1 SGHRS, CDR2 YFSETQ. V lost 4 bases to trimming and J lost 8 bases, with 15 bases between them. In the case of this clone: What it recognizes is unknown.

Regarding time point: peripheral blood 6 weeks after treatment start. The sequence was collected from a man aged 70-80 years with urothelial cancer. Sequenced here: PBMCs, sampled around atezolizumab (anti-PD-L1) treatment. The chain couples TRBV5-1 to TRBJ2-2, with D unclear. The CDR3 region is CASSRASLAGELFF. CDR3 coding DNA: TGCGCCAGCAGCCGCGCAAGTCTTGCAGGGGAGCTGTTTTTT. Complete variable domain (other parts from reference TRBV5-1 and TRBJ2-2): KAGVTQTPRYLIKTRGQQVTLSCSPISGHRSVSWYQQTPGQGLQFLFEYFSETQRNKGNFPGRFSGRQFSNSRSEMNVSTLELGDSALYLCASSRASLAGELFFGEGSRLTVL.